The subject of this entry is one T cell receptor (beta chain). These data come from a study of blood T cell repertoires in COVID-19. V dropped 4 bases and J dropped 9 bases, with 10 bases sitting between them. The CDR3 runs to 12 residues. CDR1 SGHTA and CDR2 FQGTGA come from the germline V gene. The data were produced by immunoSEQ multiplex PCR, yet TCRdb's version contains in-frame clones alone and is incomplete. The profile covers 120,000 to 150,000 clones, with roughly 85% appearing a single time and around 3% taken by the ten largest. The origin of this receptor is a man in his forties or fifties with acute or convalescent COVID-19. The chain has TRBV7-3 and TRBJ2-1, with D possibly matching TRBD2 (6 bases). Sequenced sample: peripheral blood. CDR3: CASSSSGPEQFF. The CDR3 nucleotides read TGTGCCAGCAGCTCGAGCGGGCCTGAGCAGTTCTTC.